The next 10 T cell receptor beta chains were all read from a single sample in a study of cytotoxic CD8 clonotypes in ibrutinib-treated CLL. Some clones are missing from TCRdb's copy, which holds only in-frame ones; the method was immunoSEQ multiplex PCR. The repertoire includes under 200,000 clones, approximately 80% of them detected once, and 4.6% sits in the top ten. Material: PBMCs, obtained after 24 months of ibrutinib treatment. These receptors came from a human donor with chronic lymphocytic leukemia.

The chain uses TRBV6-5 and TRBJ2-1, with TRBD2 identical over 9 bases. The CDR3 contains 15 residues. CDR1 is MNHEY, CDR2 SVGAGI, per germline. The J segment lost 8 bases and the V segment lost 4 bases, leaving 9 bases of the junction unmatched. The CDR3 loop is CASSSPGTSRDEQFF. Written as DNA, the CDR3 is TGTGCCAGCAGTTCCCCCGGGACTAGCAGGGATGAGCAGTTCTTC.

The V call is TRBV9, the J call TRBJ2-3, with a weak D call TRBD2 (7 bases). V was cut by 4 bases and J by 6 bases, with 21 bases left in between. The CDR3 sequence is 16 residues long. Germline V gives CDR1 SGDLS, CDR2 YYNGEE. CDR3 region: CASSPWGGGSTDTQYF. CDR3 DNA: TGTGCCAGCAGCCCTTGGGGGGGCGGTAGTACGGATACGCAGTATTTT. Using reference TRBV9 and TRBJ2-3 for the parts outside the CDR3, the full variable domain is DSGVTQTPKHLITATGQRVTLRCSPRSGDLSVYWYQQSLDQGLQFLIQYYNGEERAKGNILERFSAQQFPDLHSELNLSSLELGDSALYFCASSPWGGGSTDTQYFGPGTRLTVL.

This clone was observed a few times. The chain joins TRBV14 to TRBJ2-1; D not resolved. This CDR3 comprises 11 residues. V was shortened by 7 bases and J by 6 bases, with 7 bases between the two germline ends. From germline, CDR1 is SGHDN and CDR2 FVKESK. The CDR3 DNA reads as TGTGCCAGCATTGTCCCCAATGAGCAGTTCTTC. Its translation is CASIVPNEQFF.

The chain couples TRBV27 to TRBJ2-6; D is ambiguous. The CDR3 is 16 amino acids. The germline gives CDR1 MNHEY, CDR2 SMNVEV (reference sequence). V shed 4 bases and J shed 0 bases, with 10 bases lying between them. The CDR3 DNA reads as TGTGCCAGCAGTTCGATCCGTAGCTCTGGGGCCAACGTCCTGACTTTC. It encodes CASSSIRSSGANVLTF.

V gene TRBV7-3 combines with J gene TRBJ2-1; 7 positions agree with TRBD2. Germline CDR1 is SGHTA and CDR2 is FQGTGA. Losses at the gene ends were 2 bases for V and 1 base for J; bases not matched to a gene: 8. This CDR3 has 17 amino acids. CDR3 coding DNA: TGTGCCAGCAGCTTACTGGCGGGAGTTGTTTCCTACAATGAGCAGTTCTTC. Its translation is CASSLLAGVVSYNEQFF. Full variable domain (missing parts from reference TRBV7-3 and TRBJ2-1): GAGVSQTPSNKVTEKGKYVELRCDPISGHTALYWYRQSLGQGPEFLIYFQGTGAADDSGLPNDRFFAVRPEGSVSTLKIQRTERGDSAVYLCASSLLAGVVSYNEQFFGPGTRLTVL.

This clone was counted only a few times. CDR3 loop: CASSSRWGAEAFF. DNA of the CDR3: TGTGCCAGCAGCTCCCGTTGGGGGGCGGAAGCTTTCTTT. The chain recombines TRBV7-3 with TRBJ1-1, with TRBD1 as a possible D gene (6 bases). V lost 4 bases and J 8 bases, leaving 14 bases between the germline ends. This CDR3 is built from 13 residues. CDR1 SGHTA and CDR2 FQGTGA come from the germline V gene.

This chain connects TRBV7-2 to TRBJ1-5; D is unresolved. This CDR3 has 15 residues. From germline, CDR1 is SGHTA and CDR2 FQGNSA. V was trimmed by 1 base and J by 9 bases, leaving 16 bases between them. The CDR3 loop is CASSLGDPLPGPQHF. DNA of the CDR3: TGTGCCAGCAGCTTAGGGGATCCTCTGCCTGGGCCCCAGCATTTT.

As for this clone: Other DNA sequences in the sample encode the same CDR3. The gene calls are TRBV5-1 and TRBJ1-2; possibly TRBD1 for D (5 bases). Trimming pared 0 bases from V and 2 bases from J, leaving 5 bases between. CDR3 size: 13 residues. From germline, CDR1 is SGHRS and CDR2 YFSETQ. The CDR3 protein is CASSLGQNYGYTF. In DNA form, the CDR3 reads TGCGCCAGCAGCTTGGGACAGAACTATGGCTACACCTTC.

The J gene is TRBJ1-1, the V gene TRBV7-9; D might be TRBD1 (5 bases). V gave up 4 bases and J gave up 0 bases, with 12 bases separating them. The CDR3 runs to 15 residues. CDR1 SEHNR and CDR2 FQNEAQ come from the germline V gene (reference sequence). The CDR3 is CASSSFSGVNTEAFF. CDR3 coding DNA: TGTGCCAGCAGCTCCTTCTCGGGGGTGAACACTGAAGCTTTCTTT.

CDR3 in amino acids: CASSYGRNTEAFF. DNA for the CDR3: TGTGCCAGCAGTTACGGTCGGAACACTGAAGCTTTCTTT. This chain joins TRBV6-5 and TRBJ1-1, with no clear D. Germline CDR1 MNHEY, CDR2 SVGAGI. The CDR3 totals 13 residues. Deletions cut 2 bases from V and 1 base from J, with 5 bases between.